This T cell receptor (beta chain) was retrieved from a study of T cell repertoires in cytomegalovirus infection. Study-wide findings and caveats: HLA-C-restricted CMV-specific TCR beta clonotypes prevailed in the ex vivo response.

This clonotype was detected many times. What it recognizes is unknown. One entry per CDR3 protein results from TCRdb running MiXCR on the reads. The sample shows hundreds of thousands of distinct CDR3 sequences, 17% of them seen only once. The CDR3 is 13 amino acids. The ends were cut back, 0 bases at V and 5 bases at J, with 7 bases in the middle. CDR1 is ENHRY, CDR2 SYGVKD, per germline. Material: PBMCs. The rearrangement links TRBV10-3 to TRBJ1-1; no clear D. The sequence came from a human donor in good health (CMV status not recorded). Some clones in this sample may be carry-over from other donors' samples. DNA of the CDR3: TGTGCCATCAGTGAGTCAAGGGATACTGAAGCTTTCTTT. It translates to CAISESRDTEAFF.